Detailed here is one TCR beta chain. The CDR3 runs to 18 residues. V was clipped by 1 base and J by 3 bases; unmatched bases: 12. Germline-derived CDR1 and CDR2 are SGHTA and FQGNSA. The data were obtained in a study of blood T cell repertoires in COVID-19. Only in-frame clones appear in the TCRdb table, and some are missing; sequencing was by immunoSEQ multiplex PCR. The sample has about 180,000 clones, approximately 87% seen once. Sequenced input: peripheral blood. The gene calls are TRBV7-2 and TRBJ2-5, with 9 bases lining up with TRBD2. This receptor was identified in a man between 35 and 55 years old with active or convalescent COVID-19. The CDR3 sequence is CASSLGGGAGGGKETQYF. DNA of the CDR3: TGTGCCAGCAGCTTAGGGGGCGGAGCGGGGGGAGGAAAAGAGACCCAGTACTTC.